The rows below give T cell receptor beta chains drawn from one sample of a study of human thymus T cells. The data were produced by immunoSEQ multiplex PCR, yet TCRdb's version contains in-frame clones alone and is incomplete. The sample lists about 43,000 clones, just under 95% occurring once. The sequenced sample consisted of blood. The receptors derive from a girl under three years old with a congenital heart defect but otherwise immunologically healthy. Each CDR3 is given with its conserved first and last residue. A D gene is named only where the DNA matches it firmly. The size of a clone is reported for some rows only, either as once, few or many, or as a class for expanded clones.

j_gene,v_gene,abundance,d_gene,CDR3aa,CDR3nt
TRBJ2-7,TRBV6-6,-,-,CASSYSGPPYEQYF,TGTGCCAGCAGTTACTCAGGACCGCCCTACGAGCAGTACTTC
TRBJ1-4,TRBV7-9,-,TRBD1,CASSFRTGADEKLFF,TGTGCCAGCAGCTTTCGGACAGGGGCGGATGAAAAACTGTTTTTT
TRBJ1-1,TRBV5-4,-,TRBD1,CASSLIGQGGTEAFF,TGTGCCAGCAGCTTGATAGGACAGGGGGGGACTGAAGCTTTCTTT
TRBJ2-3,TRBV6-6,-,-,CASSYSAAGDTQYF,TGTGCCAGCAGTTACTCGGCGGCCGGGGATACGCAGTATTTT
TRBJ2-7,TRBV7-2,-,-,CASRLGLGIYEQYF,TGTGCCAGCAGACTGGGGCTAGGGATTTACGAGCAGTACTTC
TRBJ1-1,TRBV5-6,-,-,CASSLGWTEAFF,TGTGCCAGCAGCCTAGGTTGGACTGAAGCTTTCTTT
TRBJ2-7,TRBV29-1,-,-,CSVVRDTYEQYF,TGCAGCGTTGTGAGAGACACCTACGAGCAGTACTTC
TRBJ2-3,TRBV30,-,-,CAWSSGPDTQYF,TGTGCCTGGAGTTCCGGCCCCGATACGCAGTATTTT
TRBJ2-4,TRBV7-6,-,TRBD2,CASSYGTSGGGNIQYF,TGTGCCAGCAGCTACGGGACTAGCGGGGGGGGAAACATTCAGTACTTC
TRBJ2-1,TRBV18,-,TRBD2,CASSPKREVSYNEQFF,TGTGCCAGCTCACCGAAGCGGGAGGTCTCCTACAATGAGCAGTTCTTC
TRBJ1-2,TRBV27,-,-,CASRAGDGWIYTF,TGTGCCAGCAGGGCAGGGGATGGATGGATCTACACCTTC
TRBJ2-4,TRBV9,-,TRBD2,CASSSGLAGGNIQYF,TGTGCCAGCAGTAGTGGCTTAGCGGGTGGAAACATTCAGTACTTC
TRBJ2-3,TRBV5-1,-,-,CASSGGDRFTDTQYF,TGCGCCAGCAGCGGTGGGGACCGTTTCACAGATACGCAGTATTTT
TRBJ2-7,TRBV2,-,-,CASSLGLYEQYF,TGTGCCAGCAGCTTGGGACTTTACGAGCAGTACTTC
TRBJ1-1,TRBV5-1,-,-,CASLLIPGVNTEAFF,TGCGCCAGCCTCCTTATCCCTGGGGTGAACACTGAAGCTTTCTTT
TRBJ1-1,TRBV11-1,-,-,CASSWGMNTEAFF,TGTGCCAGCAGCTGGGGCATGAACACTGAAGCTTTCTTT
TRBJ2-5,TRBV5-4,-,TRBD1,CASSSRGSKETQYF,TGTGCCAGCAGCTCCAGGGGGAGCAAAGAGACCCAGTACTTC
TRBJ2-3,TRBV7-2,-,-,CASSLASVVDTQYF,TGTGCCAGCAGCTTAGCTAGCGTGGTGGATACGCAGTATTTT
TRBJ2-7,TRBV5-5,-,-,CASSFNPAIPRYEQYF,TGTGCCAGCAGCTTTAACCCGGCTATCCCGCGGTACGAGCAGTACTTC
TRBJ2-1,TRBV28,-,-,CASSPILYQPLDEQFF,TGTGCCAGCAGCCCAATCCTTTACCAGCCGTTGGATGAGCAGTTCTTC
TRBJ2-1,TRBV2,-,-,CASSADPRRGAAYNEQFF,TGTGCCAGCAGTGCTGATCCCCGACGGGGTGCCGCCTACAATGAGCAGTTCTTC
TRBJ1-4,TRBV2,-,TRBD1,CASRRDSPTNEKLFF,TGTGCCAGCAGAAGGGACAGCCCAACTAATGAAAAACTGTTTTTT
TRBJ2-2,TRBV29-1,-,TRBD2,CSVQVGLAGGRIEDTGELFF,TGCAGCGTTCAGGTCGGACTAGCGGGAGGGAGGATTGAGGACACCGGGGAGCTGTTTTTT
TRBJ2-5,TRBV15,-,-,CATSRGKTQYF,TGTGCCACCAGCAGAGGAAAGACCCAGTACTTC
TRBJ2-3,TRBV23-1,-,-,CASSQPGRGRYELDTQYF,TGCGCCAGCAGTCAACCAGGTAGGGGCAGGTACGAACTTGATACGCAGTATTTT
TRBJ1-2,TRBV29-1,-,-,CSVGVLGGYTF,TGCAGCGTTGGAGTCTTGGGAGGCTACACCTTC
TRBJ2-1,TRBV5-6,-,TRBD2,CASSYSGRAANEQFF,TGTGCCAGCAGCTATAGCGGGAGGGCCGCGAATGAGCAGTTCTTC
TRBJ1-5,TRBV18,once,-,CASSRLGGDSNQPQHF,TGTGCCAGCTCTCGCCTGGGGGGGGATAGCAATCAGCCCCAGCATTTT
TRBJ1-1,TRBV2,-,TRBD1,CASSVGTGGSEAFF,TGTGCCAGCAGTGTGGGCACAGGGGGGTCTGAAGCTTTCTTT
TRBJ2-4,TRBV28,-,-,CASSWRGHVAKNIQYF,TGTGCCAGCAGTTGGCGGGGACACGTAGCCAAAAACATTCAGTACTTC
TRBJ1-3,TRBV18,-,-,CASSSTDSGNTIYF,TGTGCCAGCTCGTCGACAGACTCTGGAAACACCATATATTTT
TRBJ2-3,TRBV6-4,-,TRBD2,CASSDGGRATDTQYF,TGTGCCAGCAGTGATGGCGGGAGGGCCACAGATACGCAGTATTTT
TRBJ2-2,TRBV6-1,-,TRBD2,CASSETASGKLFF,TGTGCCAGCAGTGAAACGGCTAGCGGGAAACTGTTTTTT
TRBJ2-2,TRBV5-6,-,-,CASSLLERTGELFF,TGTGCCAGCAGCTTGTTGGAGCGGACCGGGGAGCTGTTTTTT
TRBJ2-7,TRBV9,-,-,CASSVGGGPGYEQYF,TGTGCCAGCAGCGTTGGGGGCGGTCCTGGCTACGAGCAGTACTTC
TRBJ2-7,TRBV29-1,-,TRBD2,CSVEKGGSSYEQYF,TGCAGCGTTGAAAAGGGCGGGAGCTCCTACGAGCAGTACTTC
TRBJ2-7,TRBV14,-,TRBD1,CASSQDPGRGRYEQYF,TGTGCCAGCAGCCAAGATCCGGGCAGGGGGCGCTACGAGCAGTACTTC
TRBJ2-1,TRBV4-2,-,TRBD2,CASSQDPPLSGMDNEQFF,TGTGCCAGCAGCCAAGATCCCCCCCTAAGCGGGATGGACAATGAGCAGTTCTTC
TRBJ1-2,TRBV5-1,-,-,CASSLGADSYGYTF,TGCGCCAGCAGCTTGGGGGCGGATAGCTATGGCTACACCTTC
TRBJ1-4,TRBV6-1,-,-,CASRKVEKLFF,TGTGCCAGCAGGAAAGTGGAAAAACTGTTTTTT
TRBJ1-4,TRBV27,-,-,CASRIGATNEKLFF,TGTGCCAGCAGGATAGGGGCAACTAATGAAAAACTGTTTTTT
TRBJ2-7,TRBV12-5,once,TRBD1,CASGKRQGGYEQYF,TGTGCTAGTGGCAAGAGACAGGGGGGCTACGAGCAGTACTTC
TRBJ2-2,TRBV5-6,-,TRBD2,CASSLWLAGVSGELFF,TGTGCCAGCAGCTTGTGGCTAGCGGGAGTATCCGGGGAGCTGTTTTTT
TRBJ2-3,TRBV21-1,-,-,CASSRLTSGATQYF,TGTGCCAGCAGCAGATTAACTAGCGGGGCTACGCAGTATTTT
TRBJ2-1,TRBV27,-,TRBD2,CASSLLAGADEQFF,TGTGCCAGCAGTTTATTAGCGGGAGCTGATGAGCAGTTCTTC
TRBJ1-1,TRBV7-9,-,-,CASSRGSSTEAFF,TGTGCCAGCAGCCGGGGCAGCAGCACTGAAGCTTTCTTT
TRBJ1-1,TRBV2,-,-,CASSLSYMNTEAFF,TGTGCCAGCAGTCTCTCTTACATGAACACTGAAGCTTTCTTT
TRBJ2-1,TRBV19,-,TRBD2,CASTLAGGPNEQFF,TGTGCCAGTACCCTAGCGGGAGGCCCCAATGAGCAGTTCTTC
TRBJ1-1,TRBV5-4,few,-,CASSLQLNTEAFF,TGTGCCAGCAGCTTGCAGTTAAACACTGAAGCTTTCTTT
TRBJ2-2,TRBV10-3,-,TRBD2,CAISEAGGNTGELFF,TGTGCCATCAGTGAAGCGGGAGGGAACACCGGGGAGCTGTTTTTT
TRBJ2-1,TRBV7-2,-,TRBD2,CASSLASATSGRYNEQFF,TGTGCCAGCAGCTTAGCGTCCGCGACTAGCGGGAGATACAATGAGCAGTTCTTC
TRBJ2-3,TRBV4-1,-,TRBD2,CASSLSTSGTTDTQYF,TGCGCCAGCAGCCTATCGACTAGCGGGACCACAGATACGCAGTATTTT
TRBJ2-7,TRBV7-2,few,-,CASSYREGTTEQYF,TGTGCCAGCAGCTATAGAGAGGGGACGACAGAGCAGTACTTC
TRBJ2-7,TRBV10-3,-,TRBD1,CAISGEAGGNYEQYF,TGTGCCATCAGTGGGGAGGCAGGGGGCAACTACGAGCAGTACTTC